One and the same sample provided the 7 T cell receptor beta chains below, sequenced in a study of T cell responses to AZD1222 COVID-19 vaccine. Clones were read by immunoSEQ multiplex PCR, and TCRdb kept only the in-frame ones, dropping some. The table shows about 21,000 clones, with around 82% occurring only once. The source was peripheral blood, collected on day 0 of AZD1222 vaccination. The receptors shown here come from an adult in good health.

The chain uses TRBV28 and TRBJ2-1; TRBD1 matches at 7 bases. J gave up 5 bases and V 3 bases, and 7 bases lay outside the gene matches. The CDR3 spans 15 residues. The V gene's germline CDR1 is MDHEN and CDR2 SYDVKM. The CDR3 coding sequence is TGTGCCAGCAGTTTTAGAGGGGGCGCCCACAATGAGCAGTTCTTC. Translation: CASSFRGGAHNEQFF.

V and J are TRBV6-6 and TRBJ1-3; D is unresolved. V was pared by 3 bases and J by 0 bases, with 12 bases between. CDR1 and CDR2 (germline): MNHNY, SVGAGI (reference sequence). This CDR3 comprises 16 residues. The CDR3 DNA reads TGTGCCAGCAGTTATATCCCAGCGAGCTCTGGAAACACCATATATTTT. Its translation: CASSYIPASSGNTIYF.

V gene TRBV5-5 combines with J gene TRBJ1-5, with 8 bases identical to TRBD1. Unmatched junction bases numbered 12, after V lost 3 bases and J lost 4 bases. Germline V gene data show CDR1 as SGHKS and CDR2 as YYEKEE (reference sequence). The CDR3 totals 17 residues. The CDR3 nucleotides are TGTGCCAGCAGCTCCCCTTCAGGGGGCCTCAGAAATCAGCCCCAGCATTTT. Encoded protein: CASSSPSGGLRNQPQHF.

The chain joins TRBV19 to TRBJ1-1; D not resolved. Trimming shortened V by 0 bases and J by 3 bases, and 8 bases separated the two germline ends. This CDR3 is built from 14 residues. In germline, CDR1 is LNHDA, CDR2 SQIVND (reference sequence). This CDR3 reads CASSIDGSYTEAFF. The CDR3 DNA sequence: TGTGCCAGTAGTATAGATGGCAGCTACACTGAAGCTTTCTTT.

The chain joins TRBV7-3 to TRBJ1-6; a weak D match, TRBD1 (6 bases). The CDR3 runs 15 residues. The V end was cut by 5 bases, the J end by 10 bases, with 18 bases between. In germline, CDR1 is SGHTA, CDR2 FQGTGA. The CDR3 bases are TGTGCCAGCAGCCCCGTTTCAGGAGGGGGATCACCCCTCCACTTT. This codes for CASSPVSGGGSPLHF.

The chain uses TRBV7-9 and TRBJ2-2; the D gene is possibly TRBD1 (5 bases). Germline V gene data show CDR1 as SEHNR and CDR2 as FQNEAQ (reference sequence). The CDR3 has 16 amino acids. V was pared by 2 bases and J by 2 bases, with 12 bases between. The chain's CDR3 is CASSLSAGKNTGELFF. The CDR3 DNA is TGTGCCAGCAGCTTATCCGCAGGGAAAAACACCGGGGAGCTGTTTTTT.

The genes are TRBV6-5 and TRBJ1-5; TRBD1 might be the D (6 bases). With 6 bases removed from V and 7 bases from J, the gap between germline ends came to 19 bases. The germline V gene has CDR1 MNHEY and CDR2 SVGAGI. The CDR3 extends over 15 amino acids. Here the CDR3 reads CASSKGTPQGQPQHF. Written as DNA, the CDR3 is TGTGCCAGCAGCAAGGGGACACCCCAAGGCCAGCCCCAGCATTTT.